This entry concerns a single T cell receptor beta chain. This sample was taken from a study of shared clonotypes between healthy human individuals. CDR3 length: 19 amino acids. Germline CDR1 LNHDA, CDR2 SQIVND (reference sequence). The V segment lost 3 bases and the J segment 0 bases; nucleotides outside the gene matches: 11. Donors included only healthy HIV-negative adults lacking recent acute infections or vaccinations. Assay: immunoSEQ multiplex PCR; the TCRdb copy retains only in-frame clones and omits some. The repertoire has 450,000 or so clones, around 77% of them found once; the top ten carry around 12%.

The chain combines TRBV19 with TRBJ2-2, with 9 bases that match TRBD1. Sequenced material: PBMCs. This sequence originates from a woman aged 40-49 years in good health. Some clones in this sample may be carry-over from other donors' samples. CDR3 in DNA: TGTGCCAGTAGTATTGAACCGGGACAGGGTATCCCGAACACCGGGGAGCTGTTTTTT. Translating it yields CASSIEPGQGIPNTGELFF.